The T cell receptor (beta chain) described here comes from a study of CD4 T cells in relation to SARS-CoV-2 and coronaviruses (dated by TCRdb to the early 2020s). Concerning the study at large: The ViraFEST assay cultured PBMCs with antigen for 10 days, then sequenced TCR beta CDR3s to find antigen-specific clonal expansions. The full convalescent cohort of approximately 13 patients had a median age of around 38 years, ranging from roughly 21 to 75 years. Among the roughly twelve convalescent patients, 8 males and 4 females were included, and two of the subjects were Hispanic. Shared crossreactive spike epitopes were mapped to their HLA restriction using patient-derived lymphoblastoid cell lines. At the level of individual TCR clonotypes, the study measured memory CD4+ T cell crossreactivity between SARS-CoV-2 spike protein and common cold coronavirus spike proteins. Samples from three pre-COVID donors and the naive versus memory experiments were sequenced with the Adaptive Biotechnologies TCR-sequencing kit; other data were Illumina-based. For other donors in the study, expansion assays were sequenced with a different, Illumina-based TCR-beta assay.

Naive and memory CD4+ T cells were separated from cryopreserved PBMCs by first enriching for CD4 and then performing EasySep naive CD4+ T cell enrichment. Sorted naive or memory CD4+ T cells (about 97,000) were grown at a 1:1 ratio with T cell-depleted PBMCs and CEF peptides for 10 days. Triplicate replicate wells were generally used for each peptide culture condition. Ficoll-Paque PLUS gradient centrifugation was used to isolate PBMCs from either whole blood or leukapheresis product. PBMCs were either cryopreserved at -140°C or used fresh in the expansion assay. The QIAamp Micro DNA Kit was used to extract genomic DNA from the CD4+ T cells. V is pared back by 3 bases and J by 0 bases, with 9 bases lying between the germline termini. The CDR3 sequence holds 14 residues, the cysteine and phenylalanine included. This entry keeps only the CDR3 DNA: 42 bases, framed from base 1. The germline V gene (reference sequence) specifies DFQATT as CDR1 and SNEGSKA as CDR2.

Overall study results and their limits: In about two thirds of donors, memory CD4+ clonotypes turned up that crossrecognized SARS-CoV-2 and at least one common cold coronavirus spike. Because no donor provided both pre-pandemic and post-infection samples, tracing the source of pre-existing responses was limited. The study was limited by small numbers of patients and tested TCRs. Crossreactivity analysis centred on spike protein, so crossreactivity against other viral proteins was not assessed. Significantly weaker SARS-CoV-2-driven expansion was shown by crossreactive clones than by monoreactive clones, consistent with antigenic imprinting. Sequencing of naive versus memory cells indicated that the assay detects memory recall responses, not primary responses primed during culture.

Survey-level immunoSEQ TCR-beta sequencing was performed on DNA from CEF-cultured naive and memory CD4+ T cells. Per the source publication's procedure: During preprocessing, nonproductive sequences were discarded, as were any CDR3s that did not begin with C, did not end with F or W, or were shorter than 7 amino acids. The MANAFEST web app identified antigen-specific clonotypes based on expansion compared with the reference and other culture wells. A clone was considered positive if significant expansion relative to the reference culture was observed in 2 of 3 replicate wells at an FDR below 0.05. For a clone to be considered positive, significant expansion relative to all other tandem wells and an odds ratio above 5 were also required. Cultured and uncultured naive and memory CD4+ repertoires were searched for previously identified spike- and CEF-reactive CDR3s. CDR3 homology was measured as pairwise Levenshtein distance, computed with the stringdist R package after trimming three terminal residues from each end. The source is immuneACCESS, and TCRdb retained only in-frame sequences with V and J called. Part of the clones is not carried over; for the studies checked, unresolved V genes explain less than half of this, and the remainder is unexplained. D and trimming were read from the DNA, whereas the V and J calls and clone size are those reported in that table. This sample holds roughly 45,000 clones; almost 85% were observed only once. The top ten constitute more than 1.2% of the sample.

This clone occurred a few times. No cognate antigen has been identified for it. The record has no base qualities; no much larger clone is one base away. The sequence derives from an adult with COVID-19. Material: naive CD4+ T cells from PBMCs, cultured in vitro. The cell subset or site label corresponds to: naive CD4+ T cells isolated by negative enrichment. Recombination connected TRBV20-1 to TRBJ1-5; TRBD1 is perhaps the D gene, given 5 matching bases. CDR3 region: CSASQGYSNQPQHF. The bases read TGCAGTGCTAGTCAGGGTTATAGCAATCAGCCCCAGCATTTT.